Listed below are T cell receptor beta chains from one sample, sequenced in a study of vaccination effects on CD4 cells after COVID-19. Clones were sequenced by immunoSEQ multiplex PCR, and TCRdb holds only the in-frame ones, with some missing. In the table there are about 31,000 clones, over 60% of which are singletons. Their antigen targets remain unknown. Material: CD4+ T cells from PBMCs cultured with SARS-CoV-2 spike peptides, obtained after COVID-19 vaccination. These receptors all come from a human donor who received a COVID-19 vaccine. Each CDR3 is given with its conserved first and last residue. A D gene is named only where the DNA matches it firmly. Not all rows give a size; the values are once, few, many and, for expanded clones, a class.

abundance | j_gene | v_gene | d_gene | CDR3aa | CDR3nt
NA | TRBJ1-2 | TRBV29-1 | TRBD1 | CSARSQGADYGYTF | TGCAGCGCTCGATCCCAGGGGGCGGACTATGGCTACACCTTC
NA | TRBJ2-7 | TRBV3-1/TRBV3-2 | NA | CASSQDPRNEQYF | TGTGCCAGCAGCCAAGATCCTCGCAACGAGCAGTACTTC
NA | TRBJ2-5 | TRBV19 | NA | CASSVRDFQETQYF | TGTGCCAGTAGTGTACGGGACTTTCAAGAGACCCAGTACTTC
few | TRBJ2-1 | TRBV6-2/TRBV6-3 | TRBD2 | CASSYTGLAGGPGEQFF | TGTGCCAGCAGTTACACCGGACTAGCGGGAGGGCCTGGTGAGCAGTTCTTC
NA | TRBJ1-2 | TRBV11-2 | NA | CASSAHYGYTF | TGTGCCAGCAGCGCACACTATGGCTACACCTTC
NA | TRBJ1-3 | TRBV3-1/TRBV3-2 | NA | CASSPQISGNTIYF | TGTGCCAGCAGCCCGCAGATCTCTGGAAACACCATATATTTT
few | TRBJ2-2 | TRBV5-1 | NA | CASREQSNTGELFF | TGCGCCAGCCGAGAACAATCGAACACCGGGGAGCTGTTTTTT
NA | TRBJ1-4 | TRBV15 | TRBD1 | CATSGQGQGNEKLFF | TGTGCCACCAGCGGACAAGGACAGGGGAATGAAAAACTGTTTTTT
few | TRBJ2-7 | TRBV3-1/TRBV3-2 | NA | CASSQGQGLYEQYF | TGTGCCAGCAGCCAAGGCCAGGGGCTCTACGAGCAGTACTTC
NA | TRBJ2-5 | TRBV7-9 | TRBD2 | CASSRPTSGSTQYF | TGTGCCAGCAGCCGACCGACTAGCGGCTCGACCCAGTACTTC
NA | TRBJ2-2 | TRBV2 | NA | CASENTGELFF | TGTGCATCCGAGAACACCGGGGAGCTGTTTTTT
NA | TRBJ2-1 | TRBV4-1 | NA | CASSQVPGDEQFF | TGCGCCAGCAGCCAAGTGCCAGGGGATGAGCAGTTCTTC
NA | TRBJ2-5 | TRBV10-3 | TRBD1 | CAISKGQEETQYF | TGTGCCATCAGCAAAGGACAGGAAGAGACCCAGTACTTC
few | TRBJ1-1 | TRBV11-2 | NA | CASSRDGMNTEAFF | TGTGCCAGCAGCCGTGACGGAATGAACACTGAAGCTTTCTTT
few | TRBJ2-1 | TRBV6-4 | TRBD1 | CASPLGDRGCSSYNEQFF | TGTGCCAGCCCGTTAGGGGACAGGGGCTGTAGCTCCTACAATGAGCAGTTCTTC
few | TRBJ2-1 | TRBV11-2 | NA | CASSAGFVEQFF | TGTGCCAGCAGCGCAGGGTTTGTTGAGCAGTTCTTC
NA | TRBJ2-7 | TRBV21-1 | NA | CASSKGGLVGTSGSGANYEQYF | TGTGCCAGCAGCAAAGGAGGCCTTGTTGGGACTAGCGGGAGTGGGGCTAACTACGAGCAGTACTTC
NA | TRBJ1-1 | TRBV2 | TRBD1 | CARATRAGGSISTEAFF | TGTGCCAGAGCCACCCGGGCAGGGGGTAGTATTAGCACTGAAGCTTTCTTT
NA | TRBJ2-7 | TRBV6-5 | TRBD1 | CATRDRGRGSYEQYF | TGTGCCACCAGGGACAGGGGCAGGGGTTCCTACGAGCAGTACTTC
medium-sized | TRBJ2-1 | TRBV3-1/TRBV3-2 | TRBD2 | CASSLSGLRLTSRHNEQFF | TGTGCCAGCAGCCTTTCGGGACTGAGGTTGACTAGCCGTCACAATGAGCAGTTCTTC
NA | TRBJ2-5 | TRBV3-1/TRBV3-2 | TRBD2 | CASSPLAGGKETQYF | TGTGCCAGCAGCCCGTTAGCGGGAGGGAAAGAGACCCAGTACTTC
NA | TRBJ2-5 | TRBV9 | TRBD1 | CASSESRGTVQETQYF | TGTGCCAGCAGCGAAAGTAGGGGGACAGTCCAAGAGACCCAGTACTTC
NA | TRBJ1-2 | TRBV6-5 | NA | CASTATIPNYGYTF | TGTGCCAGCACCGCGACGATACCTAACTATGGCTACACCTTC
NA | TRBJ1-1 | TRBV27 | TRBD1 | CASSLRGQGEANTEAFF | TGTGCCAGCAGTTTACGCGGACAGGGGGAGGCAAACACTGAAGCTTTCTTT
NA | TRBJ2-7 | TRBV19 | TRBD1 | CASSTRQGSYEQYF | TGTGCCAGTAGTACCAGACAGGGCTCCTACGAGCAGTACTTC
few | TRBJ1-1 | TRBV27 | TRBD1 | CASGPRGTGIITEAFF | TGTGCCAGCGGACCCCGCGGGACAGGGATAATTACTGAAGCTTTCTTT
NA | TRBJ2-5 | TRBV7-2 | TRBD2 | CASSATGGLETQYF | TGTGCCAGCAGCGCGACGGGGGGGCTTGAGACCCAGTACTTC
NA | TRBJ1-5 | TRBV11-2 | TRBD1 | CASSFGGGGQPQHF | TGTGCCAGCAGTTTTGGAGGGGGCGGTCAGCCCCAGCATTTT
NA | TRBJ2-6 | TRBV30 | NA | CAWTQIAGDGANVLTF | TGTGCCTGGACCCAAATCGCAGGGGACGGGGCCAACGTCCTGACTTTC
NA | TRBJ2-3 | TRBV18 | NA | CASSPLTGKADTQYF | TGTGCCAGCTCACCTTTGACGGGGAAGGCAGATACGCAGTATTTT
NA | TRBJ2-7 | TRBV5-1 | NA | CASRNYPRGESPYEQYF | TGCGCCAGCAGAAATTACCCCCGAGGGGAAAGCCCCTACGAGCAGTACTTC
few | TRBJ1-2 | TRBV4-1 | NA | CASSQEQQINYGYTF | TGCGCCAGCAGCCAAGAACAGCAAATTAACTATGGCTACACCTTC
NA | TRBJ1-6 | TRBV6-5 | NA | CASSFTPSDYNSPLHF | TGTGCCAGCAGTTTCACGCCTTCCGACTATAATTCACCCCTCCACTTT
NA | TRBJ1-1 | TRBV15 | NA | CATSRDLSSGNTEAFF | TGTGCCACCAGCAGAGATCTGTCTTCGGGGAACACTGAAGCTTTCTTT
NA | TRBJ2-3 | TRBV24-1 | NA | CATSDPKGSGASDRQYF | TGTGCCACCAGTGACCCAAAGGGTAGCGGAGCCTCAGATAGGCAGTATTTT
NA | TRBJ1-6 | TRBV29-1 | NA | CSVRTQNNSPLHF | TGCAGCGTCCGCACGCAAAATAATTCACCCCTCCACTTT
NA | TRBJ2-1 | TRBV5-1 | TRBD2 | CASSSGTSGYNEQFF | TGCGCCAGCAGCTCCGGGACTAGCGGCTACAATGAGCAGTTCTTC
NA | TRBJ1-5 | TRBV2 | NA | CASSESGFNQPQHF | TGTGCCAGCAGTGAATCGGGTTTCAATCAGCCCCAGCATTTT
NA | TRBJ2-7 | TRBV12-5 | TRBD1 | CASGSRTGFPYEQYF | TGTGCTAGTGGTTCAAGGACAGGTTTTCCCTACGAGCAGTACTTC
NA | TRBJ1-1 | TRBV6-2/TRBV6-3 | NA | CASSYSSQNTEAFF | TGTGCCAGCAGTTACTCGAGTCAGAACACTGAAGCTTTCTTT
once | TRBJ1-5 | TRBV6-5 | TRBD1 | CAIGQGVTENQPQHF | TGTGCCATCGGACAGGGAGTGACCGAGAATCAGCCCCAGCATTTT
NA | TRBJ2-4 | TRBV10-2 | TRBD1 | CASSRQGDKLAKNIQYF | TGCGCCAGCAGTCGACAGGGGGATAAATTAGCCAAAAACATTCAGTACTTC
NA | TRBJ2-5 | TRBV4-1 | TRBD2 | CASSPDTAGGRETQYF | TGCGCCAGCAGCCCCGACACCGCGGGGGGTCGAGAGACCCAGTACTTC
once | TRBJ1-2 | TRBV5-1 | NA | CASSFGGAEGYTF | TGCGCCAGCAGCTTTGGGGGGGCAGAGGGCTACACCTTC
NA | TRBJ2-7 | TRBV5-6 | NA | CASSLPGNEQYF | TGTGCCAGCAGCTTGCCAGGCAACGAGCAGTACTTC
NA | TRBJ1-3 | TRBV19 | TRBD1 | CASSPSAGTAGNTIYF | TGTGCCAGTAGTCCTTCGGCCGGGACAGCTGGAAACACCATATATTTT
NA | TRBJ2-1 | TRBV15 | TRBD1 | CATSVGQGAHNEQFF | TGTGCCACCAGCGTAGGACAGGGGGCCCACAATGAGCAGTTCTTC
once | TRBJ2-6 | TRBV5-3 | NA | CARRSSGANVLTF | TGTGCCAGAAGGTCTTCTGGGGCCAACGTCCTGACTTTC
once | TRBJ1-1 | TRBV2 | NA | CASSENRAYHEAFF | TGTGCCAGCAGTGAAAACCGGGCCTACCATGAGGCTTTCTTT